Below are 28 T cell receptor beta chains sequenced from a single sample in a study of vaccination and CD4 T cells after COVID-19. Researchers used the Oncomine TCR Beta short-read assay to sequence DNA from cultured CD4+ T cells. TCRdb re-called the PCR reads with MiXCR, one entry per CDR3 protein. The sample consists of about 14,000 distinct CDR3 sequences, about 60% of them appearing once. Regarding treatment: roughly 10-day PBMC culture with coronavirus spike peptide pools or control peptides (ViraFEST assay). No antigen is known for these receptors. Material for sequencing was CD4+ T cells from blood, cultured in vitro. These receptor sequences come from a human donor who had recovered from COVID-19.

The V gene is TRBV27, the J gene TRBJ1-6; D gene uncertain. The CDR3 covers 16 residues. Germline V CDR1 and CDR2: MNHEY, SMNVEV (reference sequence). The ends were cut back, 4 bases at V and 0 bases at J, with 10 bases in the middle. CDR3 coding DNA: TGTGCCAGCAGTTCCCGGGGAAGCTCCTATAATTCACCCCTCCACTTT. Translating gives CASSSRGSSYNSPLHF.

CDR3 in DNA: TGTGCCACCAGCAGAGGCCCGGGGGGCCGTGGTAGCAATCAGCCCCAGCATTTT. This gives the protein CATSRGPGGRGSNQPQHF. The chain joins TRBV15 to TRBJ1-5; TRBD1 is a possible D gene (6 bases). The CDR3 has 18 residues. Germline CDR1 is LNHNV and CDR2 is YYDKDF (reference sequence). V lost 1 base, J lost 0 bases, and 16 bases lay in between.

The chain is built from TRBV21-1 and TRBJ2-3; TRBD2, as called in the table, went unchecked against the DNA. TRBV21-1 is listed as a pseudogene. The CDR3 extends over 15 amino acids. As DNA, the CDR3 is TGTGCCAGCAGCGGCGCAGCGGGAGATGCAGATACGCAGTATTTT. This translates into CASSGAAGDADTQYF.

This chain joins TRBV14 and TRBJ1-2, with unresolved D. With 1 base removed from V and 4 bases from J, the gap between germline ends came to 13 bases. CDR1 is SGHDN, CDR2 FVKESK, per germline. This CDR3 spans 15 amino acids. The chain's CDR3 is CASSQGIARGYGYTF. The CDR3 coding sequence is TGTGCCAGCAGCCAAGGCATAGCAAGAGGCTATGGCTACACCTTC.

The J gene is TRBJ1-1, the V gene TRBV28; 8 bases agree with TRBD1. The CDR3 loop spans 13 amino acids. The junction had 12 bases not matched to a gene; V was cut back by 8 bases and J by 10 bases. Germline loops: CDR1 MDHEN, CDR2 SYDVKM. For the CDR3, the DNA is TGTGCCAGCCAAACTGGACAGGGAAGATCAGCTTTCTTT. Amino acids: CASQTGQGRSAFF. Filled out from reference TRBV28 and TRBJ1-1, the complete variable domain reads DVKVTQSSRYLVKRTGEKVFLECVQDMDHENMFWYRQDPGLGLRLIYFSYDVKMKEKGDIPEGYSVSREKKERFSLILESASTNQTSMYLCASQTGQGRSAFFGQGTRLTVV.

This clonotype was recorded a few times. The J gene is TRBJ1-6, the V gene TRBV7-2; no firm D call. Germline lookup yields CDR1 SGHTA and CDR2 FQGNSA. Trimming shortened V by 3 bases and J by 5 bases, and 8 bases separated the two germline ends. The length of the CDR3 is 14 residues. CDR3 protein: CASSFQDDNSPLHF. The CDR3 DNA is TGTGCCAGCAGCTTCCAGGACGATAATTCACCCCTCCACTTT.

This clonotype is termed hyperexpanded. The rearrangement links TRBV6-1 to TRBJ1-2; no definite D call. This CDR3 comprises 12 residues. V lost 7 bases to trimming and J lost 7 bases, with 13 bases between them. Germline V gives CDR1 MNHNS, CDR2 SASEGT. The CDR3 bases are TGTGCCAGCACCAAGGGTGTTGCTGGCTACACCTTC. Translating it yields CASTKGVAGYTF.

The V call is TRBV5-4, the J call TRBJ1-2; the D gene is possibly TRBD1 (5 bases). The CDR3 has 14 amino acids. Trimming pared 2 bases from V and 6 bases from J, leaving 14 bases between. Germline-derived CDR1 and CDR2 are SGHNT and YYREEE (reference sequence). The CDR3 DNA is TGTGCCAGCAGCTTATACTTCGTGACAGATGGCTACACCTTC. It codes for CASSLYFVTDGYTF.

The chain couples TRBV27 to TRBJ1-1; D is undetermined. The CDR3 loop spans 14 amino acids. The germline V gene has CDR1 MNHEY and CDR2 SMNVEV (reference sequence). Deletions cut 1 base from V and 1 base from J, with 7 bases between. The CDR3 DNA is TGTGCCAGCAGTTTATGGTCAGGGAACACTGAAGCTTTCTTT. It encodes CASSLWSGNTEAFF.

This rearrangement joins TRBV6-2 or TRBV6-3 to TRBJ2-2; D gene ambiguous. CDR3 length: 15 amino acids. The ends were cut back, 6 bases at V and 0 bases at J, with 11 bases in the middle. Germline V CDR1 and CDR2: MNHEY, SVGEGT. CDR3 sequence reads: CASSWVRSNTGELFF. The CDR3 nucleotides read TGTGCCAGCAGCTGGGTAAGATCGAACACCGGGGAGCTGTTTTTT.

V and J are TRBV6-2 or TRBV6-3 and TRBJ1-6; the D gene is possibly TRBD1 (5 bases). The CDR3 spans 13 residues. The germline gives CDR1 MNHEY, CDR2 SVGEGT. The ends were cut back, 6 bases at V and 10 bases at J, with 13 bases in the middle. The CDR3 coding sequence is TGTGCCAGCAGACAGGAGTCAGACTCACCCCTCCACTTT. It translates to CASRQESDSPLHF.

In its sample, this clonotype was seen a few times. This chain links TRBV27 with TRBJ1-1; D remains ambiguous. Per germline, CDR1 MNHEY and CDR2 SMNVEV (reference sequence). The CDR3 runs 16 residues. V lost 1 base and J 5 bases, leaving 17 bases between the germline ends. CDR3 sequence: CASSLFRGLGSTEAFF. The CDR3 DNA follows: TGTGCCAGCAGTTTATTTCGGGGTCTAGGTTCTACTGAAGCTTTCTTT.

This clonotype was picked up a small number of times. V and J are TRBV6-1 and TRBJ1-1, with D possibly matching TRBD1 (6 bases). Trimming took off 8 bases at V and 1 base at J, with 14 bases between the two ends. CDR1 MNHNS and CDR2 SASEGT come from the germline V gene. The CDR3 is 14 amino acids. The CDR3 DNA is TGTGCCAGCGGGAAGGGGGAAAAGAACACTGAAGCTTTCTTT. Protein product: CASGKGEKNTEAFF.

The chain uses TRBV27 and TRBJ1-1; tentative D call: TRBD1 (6 bases). Trimming removed 7 bases from V and 5 bases from J, with 17 bases in between. This CDR3 contains 14 residues. From germline, CDR1 is MNHEY and CDR2 SMNVEV (reference sequence). This chain's CDR3 is CASTRGGTETEAFF. The CDR3 DNA reads TGTGCCAGCACAAGGGGGGGGACGGAGACTGAAGCTTTCTTT.

V is TRBV20-1 and J is TRBJ1-4; tentatively, D is TRBD1 (5 bases). The germline gives CDR1 DFQATT, CDR2 SNEGSKA (reference sequence). The length of the CDR3 is 16 residues. Trimming pared 0 bases from V and 0 bases from J, leaving 11 bases between. In DNA form, the CDR3 reads TGCAGTGCTAGAGATCTGGACAAGCCAACTAATGAAAAACTGTTTTTT. Translating gives CSARDLDKPTNEKLFF.

This clonotype was detected only a few times. This chain links TRBV6-1 with TRBJ1-1, with D tentatively TRBD1 (5 bases). The CDR3 consists of 14 residues. Trimming removed 7 bases from V and 2 bases from J, with 14 bases in between. Per germline, CDR1 MNHNS and CDR2 SASEGT. This CDR3 reads CASKRGRGNTEAFF. DNA of the CDR3: TGTGCCAGCAAAAGGGGTCGGGGAAACACTGAAGCTTTCTTT.

This chain connects TRBV6-1 to TRBJ2-5; 7 positions match TRBD1. The CDR3 covers 14 residues. Losses at the gene ends were 5 bases for V and 2 bases for J; bases not matched to a gene: 5. CDR1 is MNHNS and CDR2 is SASEGT in the germline V gene. The CDR3 protein is CASSPTGAQETQYF. CDR3 bases: TGTGCCAGCAGTCCTACAGGGGCACAAGAGACCCAGTACTTC.

This clonotype was seen just once. The J gene is TRBJ1-5, the V gene TRBV6-5; D gene uncertain. Deletions cut 2 bases from V and 5 bases from J, with 7 bases between. The CDR3 is 13 residues long. The germline V gene encodes CDR1 MNHEY and CDR2 SVGAGI. CDR3 coding DNA: TGTGCCAGCAGTTACGTCCAGGATCAGCCCCAGCATTTT. This sequence encodes CASSYVQDQPQHF.

This clonotype was counted a few times. The gene calls are TRBV10-3 and TRBJ1-3; 8 nucleotides match TRBD1. CDR1 and CDR2 (germline): ENHRY, SYGVKD. The trim removed 10 bases at V and 1 base at J, leaving 3 bases unmatched. This CDR3 has 13 amino acids. CDR3 loop: CATRQGSGNTIYF. The CDR3 coding sequence is TGTGCCACCCGACAGGGGTCTGGAAACACCATATATTTT.

The chain employs TRBV19 and TRBJ2-2; D is unresolved. Deletions cut 8 bases from V and 4 bases from J, with 11 bases between. Looked up from germline, CDR1 is LNHDA and CDR2 is SQIVND (reference sequence). This CDR3 region has 13 residues. The CDR3 sequence is CASSPPATGELFF. CDR3 DNA: TGTGCCAGTTCCCCTCCTGCCACCGGGGAGCTGTTTTTT. The variable domain in full, with the rest retrieved from reference TRBV19 and TRBJ2-2, is DGGITQSPKYLFRKEGQNVTLSCEQNLNHDAMYWYRQDPGQGLRLIYYSQIVNDFQKGDIAEGYSVSREKKESFPLTVTSAQKNPTAFYLCASSPPATGELFFGEGSRLTVL.

This clonotype was seen a handful of times. The V call is TRBV19, the J call TRBJ1-2; perhaps TRBD1 as D (6 bases). The germline CDR1 and CDR2 sequences are LNHDA and SQIVND (reference sequence). The CDR3 has 15 residues. V lost 7 bases and J lost 7, with 22 bases in between. The CDR3 is CASMPSGTKRLGYTF. CDR3 DNA sequence: TGTGCCAGTATGCCCTCCGGGACAAAAAGGCTTGGCTACACCTTC.

This rearrangement joins TRBV10-3 to TRBJ2-5, with TRBD1 matching over 7 bases. The CDR3 spans 13 residues. V gave up 2 bases and J gave up 3 bases; unmatched junction bases: 0. Germline V gives CDR1 ENHRY, CDR2 SYGVKD. The CDR3 DNA sequence: TGTGCCATCAGTGAGGGACAGGAAGAGACCCAGTACTTC. Its protein is CAISEGQEETQYF.

This clonotype was found once. The chain carries TRBV20-1 and TRBJ2-7; D is unclear. Germline assignment: CDR1 DFQATT and CDR2 SNEGSKA (reference sequence). This CDR3 spans 14 amino acids. Trimming stripped 0 bases from V and 1 base from J, with 10 bases between. CDR3 in amino acids: CSARDFRDSYEQYF. DNA for the CDR3: TGCAGTGCTAGAGATTTTAGGGATTCCTACGAGCAGTACTTC.

The chain carries TRBV6-2 or TRBV6-3 and TRBJ1-5; the D is unclear. Trimming shortened V by 6 bases and J by 4 bases, and 16 bases separated the two germline ends. This CDR3 contains 15 residues. Germline V gene sequence: CDR1 MNHEY, CDR2 SVGEGT. CDR3 sequence reads: CASSDPTGLNQPQHF. The CDR3 region has the DNA TGTGCCAGCAGCGACCCGACTGGGCTTAATCAGCCCCAGCATTTT.

The chain recombines TRBV6-1 with TRBJ1-2; the D gene is possibly TRBD1 (6 bases). The CDR3 consists of 14 residues. Germline assignment: CDR1 MNHNS and CDR2 SASEGT. V was clipped by 7 bases and J by 7 bases, with 19 bases between them. CDR3 in amino acids: CASIRTTGLGGYTF. DNA for the CDR3: TGTGCCAGCATTCGCACGACAGGCCTGGGTGGCTACACCTTC.

The V and J genes are TRBV20-1 and TRBJ2-5; 11 nucleotides match TRBD2. V was pared by 5 bases and J by 1 base, with 9 bases of the junction left unmatched. CDR3 length: 16 amino acids. The germline V gene encodes CDR1 DFQATT and CDR2 SNEGSKA (reference sequence). The CDR3, as DNA: TGCAGTGCTGGACTAGCGGGCGCCCTCCTCCAAGAGACCCAGTACTTC. It codes for CSAGLAGALLQETQYF.

The chain is built from TRBV6-1 and TRBJ1-4; D may be TRBD1 (5 bases). Between the trimmed V and J ends, which lost 7 bases and 6 bases, there was a span of 12 bases. Germline V lookup: CDR1 MNHNS, CDR2 SASEGT. The CDR3 runs to 13 residues. The CDR3 DNA is TGTGCCAGCAATCAGGGACGACATGAAAAACTGTTTTTT. Amino acid sequence: CASNQGRHEKLFF.

The CDR3 region is CASIFGEGGTEAFF. In nucleotides, the CDR3 is TGTGCCAGCATTTTCGGGGAGGGCGGCACTGAAGCTTTCTTT. This chain connects TRBV2 to TRBJ1-1; D is unclear. The V gene's germline CDR1 is SNHLY and CDR2 FYNNEI. V shed 7 bases and J shed 4 bases, with 16 bases lying between them. The CDR3 covers 14 residues.